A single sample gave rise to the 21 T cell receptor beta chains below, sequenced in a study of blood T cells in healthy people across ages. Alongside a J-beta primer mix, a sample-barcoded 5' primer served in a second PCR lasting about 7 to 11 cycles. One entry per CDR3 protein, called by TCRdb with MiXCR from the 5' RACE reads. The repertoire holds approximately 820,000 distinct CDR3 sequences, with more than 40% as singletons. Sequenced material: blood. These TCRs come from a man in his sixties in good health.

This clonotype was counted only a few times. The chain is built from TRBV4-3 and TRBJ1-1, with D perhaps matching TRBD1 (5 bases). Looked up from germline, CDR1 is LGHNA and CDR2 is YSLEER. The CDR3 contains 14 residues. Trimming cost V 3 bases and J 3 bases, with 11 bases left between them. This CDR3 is CASSHDWGDTEAFF. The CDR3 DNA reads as TGCGCCAGCAGCCACGACTGGGGGGACACTGAAGCTTTCTTT.

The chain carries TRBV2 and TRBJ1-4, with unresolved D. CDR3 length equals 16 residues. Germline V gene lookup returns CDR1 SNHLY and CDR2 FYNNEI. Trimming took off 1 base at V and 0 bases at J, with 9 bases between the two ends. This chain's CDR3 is CASSEGRSATNEKLFF. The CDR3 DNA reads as TGTGCCAGCAGTGAAGGCAGGAGTGCAACTAATGAAAAACTGTTTTTT.

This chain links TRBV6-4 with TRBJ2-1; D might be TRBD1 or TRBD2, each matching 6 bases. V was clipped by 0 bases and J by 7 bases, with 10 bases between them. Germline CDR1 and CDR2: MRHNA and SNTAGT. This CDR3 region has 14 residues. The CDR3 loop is CASSDSWGANEQFF. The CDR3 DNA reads TGTGCCAGCAGTGACTCGTGGGGGGCAAATGAGCAGTTCTTC.

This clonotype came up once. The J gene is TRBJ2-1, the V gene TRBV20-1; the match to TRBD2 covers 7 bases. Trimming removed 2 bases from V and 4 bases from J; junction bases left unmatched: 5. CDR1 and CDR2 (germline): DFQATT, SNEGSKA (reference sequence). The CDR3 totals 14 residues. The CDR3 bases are TGCAGTGCTAGAATACGAGCGGGGTACAATGAGCAGTTCTTC. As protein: CSARIRAGYNEQFF.

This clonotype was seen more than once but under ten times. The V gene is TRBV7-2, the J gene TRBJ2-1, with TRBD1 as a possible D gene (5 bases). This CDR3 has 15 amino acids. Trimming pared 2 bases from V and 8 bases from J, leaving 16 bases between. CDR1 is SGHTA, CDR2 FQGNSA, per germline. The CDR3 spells CASSLRGPTGHEQFF. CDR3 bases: TGTGCCAGCAGCTTACGTGGCCCTACAGGACATGAGCAGTTCTTC.

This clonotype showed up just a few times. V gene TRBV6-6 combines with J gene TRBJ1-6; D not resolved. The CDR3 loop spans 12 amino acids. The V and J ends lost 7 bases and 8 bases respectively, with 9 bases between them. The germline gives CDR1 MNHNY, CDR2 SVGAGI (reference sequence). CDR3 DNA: TGTGCCAGCAAGGGATGGGATTCACCCCTCCACTTT. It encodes CASKGWDSPLHF.

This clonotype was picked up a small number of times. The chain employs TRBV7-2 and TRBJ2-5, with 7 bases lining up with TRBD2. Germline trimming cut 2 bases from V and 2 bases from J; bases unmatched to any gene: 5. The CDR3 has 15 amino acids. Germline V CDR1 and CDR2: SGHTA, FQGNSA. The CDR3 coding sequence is TGTGCCAGCAGCTTACTACGACTAGCACAAGAGACCCAGTACTTC. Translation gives CASSLLRLAQETQYF.

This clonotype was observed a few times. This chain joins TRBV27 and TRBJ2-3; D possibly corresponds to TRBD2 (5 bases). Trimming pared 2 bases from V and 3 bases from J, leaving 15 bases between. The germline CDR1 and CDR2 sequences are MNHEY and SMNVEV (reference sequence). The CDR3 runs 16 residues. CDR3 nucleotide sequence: TGTGCCAGCAGTTTAGGAGTGGGAGCTTGGACAGATACGCAGTATTTT. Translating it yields CASSLGVGAWTDTQYF.

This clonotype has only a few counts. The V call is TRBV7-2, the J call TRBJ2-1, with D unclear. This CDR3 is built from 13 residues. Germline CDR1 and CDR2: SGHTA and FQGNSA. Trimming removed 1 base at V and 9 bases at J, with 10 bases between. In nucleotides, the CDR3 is TGTGCCAGCAGCTTAGGTCGTTCGGGTGAGCAGTTCTTC. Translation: CASSLGRSGEQFF.

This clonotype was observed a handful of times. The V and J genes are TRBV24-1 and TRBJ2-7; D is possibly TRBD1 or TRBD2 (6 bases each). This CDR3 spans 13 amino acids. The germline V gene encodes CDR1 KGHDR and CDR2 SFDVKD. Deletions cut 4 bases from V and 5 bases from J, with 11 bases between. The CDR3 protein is CATSEAGGHEQYF. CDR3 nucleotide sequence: TGTGCCACCAGTGAAGCCGGGGGCCACGAGCAGTACTTC.

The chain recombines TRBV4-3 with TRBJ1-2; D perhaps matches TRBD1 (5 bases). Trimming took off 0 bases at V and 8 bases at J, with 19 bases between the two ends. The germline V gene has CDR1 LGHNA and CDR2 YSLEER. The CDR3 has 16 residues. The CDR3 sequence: CASSQEGVGGTGGYTF. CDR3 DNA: TGCGCCAGCAGCCAAGAGGGGGTAGGAGGGACGGGAGGCTACACCTTC.

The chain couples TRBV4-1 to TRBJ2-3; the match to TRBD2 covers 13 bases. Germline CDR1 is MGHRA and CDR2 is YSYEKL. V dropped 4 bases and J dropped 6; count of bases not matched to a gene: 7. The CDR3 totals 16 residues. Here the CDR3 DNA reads TGCGCCAGCAGCCGTACTAGCGGGGGGGCCGAGGATACGCAGTATTTT. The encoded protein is CASSRTSGGAEDTQYF.

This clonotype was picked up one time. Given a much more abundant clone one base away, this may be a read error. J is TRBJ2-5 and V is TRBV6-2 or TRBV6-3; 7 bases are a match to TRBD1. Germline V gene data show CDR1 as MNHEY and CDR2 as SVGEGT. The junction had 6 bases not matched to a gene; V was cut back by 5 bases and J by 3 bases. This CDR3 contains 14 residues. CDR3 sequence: CASSDSDRKETQYF. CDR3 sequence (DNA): TGTGCCAGCAGTGATTCGGACAGGAAAGAGACCCAGTACTTC.

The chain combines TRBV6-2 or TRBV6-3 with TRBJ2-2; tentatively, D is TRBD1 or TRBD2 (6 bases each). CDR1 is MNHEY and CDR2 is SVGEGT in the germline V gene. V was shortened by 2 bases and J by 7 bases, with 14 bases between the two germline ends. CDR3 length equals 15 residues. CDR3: CASSYVGGHGGELFF. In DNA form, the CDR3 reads TGTGCCAGCAGTTACGTCGGGGGACACGGCGGGGAGCTGTTTTTT.

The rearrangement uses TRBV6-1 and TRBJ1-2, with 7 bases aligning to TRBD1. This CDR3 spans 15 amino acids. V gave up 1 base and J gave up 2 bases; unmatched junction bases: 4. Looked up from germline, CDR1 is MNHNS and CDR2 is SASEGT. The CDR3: CASSEDKGANYGYTF. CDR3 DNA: TGTGCCAGCAGTGAAGATAAGGGGGCGAACTATGGCTACACCTTC.

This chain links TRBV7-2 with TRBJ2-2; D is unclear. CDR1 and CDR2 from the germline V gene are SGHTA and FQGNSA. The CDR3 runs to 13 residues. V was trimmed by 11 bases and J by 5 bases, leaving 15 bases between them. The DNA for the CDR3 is TGTGCCCGATCTCCTCAACAGACCGGGGAGCTGTTTTTT. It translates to CARSPQQTGELFF.

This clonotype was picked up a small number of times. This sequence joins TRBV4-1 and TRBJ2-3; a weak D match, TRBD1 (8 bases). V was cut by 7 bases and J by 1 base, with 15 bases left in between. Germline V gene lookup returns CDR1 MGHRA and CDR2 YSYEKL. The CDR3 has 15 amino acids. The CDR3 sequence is CASTGGQVRTDTQYF. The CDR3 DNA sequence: TGCGCCAGCACGGGGGGACAGGTTCGCACAGATACGCAGTATTTT.

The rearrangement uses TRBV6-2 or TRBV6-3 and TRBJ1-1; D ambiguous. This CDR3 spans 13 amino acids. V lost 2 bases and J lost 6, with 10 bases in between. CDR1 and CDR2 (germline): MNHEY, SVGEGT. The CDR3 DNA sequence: TGTGCCAGCAGTTACGGCGTAGGACCTGAAGCTTTCTTT. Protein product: CASSYGVGPEAFF.

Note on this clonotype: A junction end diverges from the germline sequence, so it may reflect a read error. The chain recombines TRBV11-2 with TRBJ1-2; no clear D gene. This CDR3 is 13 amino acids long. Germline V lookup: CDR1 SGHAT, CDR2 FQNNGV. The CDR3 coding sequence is TGTGCCAGTAGCTTAGTTAGTCCTTTCGCATACACCTTC. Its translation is CASSLVSPFAYTF. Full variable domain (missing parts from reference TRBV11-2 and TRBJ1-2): EAGVAQSPRYKIIEKRQSVAFWCNPISGHATLYWYQQILGQGPKLLIQFQNNGVVDDSQLPKDRFSAERLKGVDSTLKIQPAKLEDSAVYLCASSLVSPFAYTFGSGTRLTVV.

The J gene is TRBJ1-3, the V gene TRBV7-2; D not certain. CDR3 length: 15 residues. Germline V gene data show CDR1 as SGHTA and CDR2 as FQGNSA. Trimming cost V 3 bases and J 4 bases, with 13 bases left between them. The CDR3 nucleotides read TGTGCCAGCAGCTTCGAGGGTGGGGTCGGAAACACCATATATTTT. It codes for CASSFEGGVGNTIYF.

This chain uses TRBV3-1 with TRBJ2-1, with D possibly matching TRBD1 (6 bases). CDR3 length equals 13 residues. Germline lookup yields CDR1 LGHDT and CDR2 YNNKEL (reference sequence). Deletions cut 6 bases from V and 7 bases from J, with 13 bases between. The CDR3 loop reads CASRRTEGNEQFF. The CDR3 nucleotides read TGTGCCAGCAGACGGACAGAAGGGAATGAGCAGTTCTTC.